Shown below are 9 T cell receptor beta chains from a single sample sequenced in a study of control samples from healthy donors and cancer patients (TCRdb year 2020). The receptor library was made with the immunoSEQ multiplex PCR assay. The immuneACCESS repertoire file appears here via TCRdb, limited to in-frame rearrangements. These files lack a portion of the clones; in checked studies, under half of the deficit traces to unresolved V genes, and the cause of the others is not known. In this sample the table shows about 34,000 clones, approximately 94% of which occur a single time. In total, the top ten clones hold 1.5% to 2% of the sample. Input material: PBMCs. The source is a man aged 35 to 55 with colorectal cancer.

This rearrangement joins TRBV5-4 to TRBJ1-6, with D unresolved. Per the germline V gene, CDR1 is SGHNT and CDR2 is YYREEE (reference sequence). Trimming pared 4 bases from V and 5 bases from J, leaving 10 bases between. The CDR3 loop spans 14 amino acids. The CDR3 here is CASSQDFNNSPLHF. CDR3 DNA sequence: TGTGCCAGCAGCCAGGACTTCAATAATTCACCCCTCCACTTT.

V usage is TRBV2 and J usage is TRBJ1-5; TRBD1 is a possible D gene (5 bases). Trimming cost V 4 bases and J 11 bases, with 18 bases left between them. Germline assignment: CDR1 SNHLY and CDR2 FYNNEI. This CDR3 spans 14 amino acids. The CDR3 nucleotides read TGTGCCAGCAGTGTCCCGGGAGGGGCCGAAGCCCAGCATTTT. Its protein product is CASSVPGGAEAQHF.

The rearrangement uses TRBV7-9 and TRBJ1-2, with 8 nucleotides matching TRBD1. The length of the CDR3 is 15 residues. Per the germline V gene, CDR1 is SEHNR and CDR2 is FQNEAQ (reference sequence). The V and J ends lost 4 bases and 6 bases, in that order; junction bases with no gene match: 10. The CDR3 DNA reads TGTGCCAGCAGCTCCCGCTCGACAGGGGCGGATGGCTACACCTTC. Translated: CASSSRSTGADGYTF.

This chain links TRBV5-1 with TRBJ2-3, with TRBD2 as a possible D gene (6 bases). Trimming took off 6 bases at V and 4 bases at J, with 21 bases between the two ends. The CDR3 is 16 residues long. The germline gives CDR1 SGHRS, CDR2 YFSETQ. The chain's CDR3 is CASTSEGGDGADTQYF. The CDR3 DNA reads TGCGCCAGCACCTCCGAAGGAGGGGACGGGGCAGATACGCAGTATTTT.

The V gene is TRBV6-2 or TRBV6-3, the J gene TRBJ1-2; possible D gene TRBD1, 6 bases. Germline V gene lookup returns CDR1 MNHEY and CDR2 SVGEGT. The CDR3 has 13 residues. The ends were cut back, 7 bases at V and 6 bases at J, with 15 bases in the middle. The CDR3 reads CASTPGAVNGYTF. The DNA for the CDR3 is TGTGCCAGCACCCCAGGGGCTGTAAATGGCTACACCTTC.

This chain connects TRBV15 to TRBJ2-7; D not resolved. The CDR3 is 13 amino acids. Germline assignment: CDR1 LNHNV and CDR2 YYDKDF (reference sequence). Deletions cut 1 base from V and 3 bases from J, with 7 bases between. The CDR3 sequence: CATSRAFSYEQYF. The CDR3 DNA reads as TGTGCCACCAGCAGAGCTTTCAGCTACGAGCAGTACTTC.

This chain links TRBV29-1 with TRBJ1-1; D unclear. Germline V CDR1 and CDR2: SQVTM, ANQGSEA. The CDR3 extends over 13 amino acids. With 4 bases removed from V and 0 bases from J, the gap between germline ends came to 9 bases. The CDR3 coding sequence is TGCAGCGTTGCCGACAAATTGAACACTGAAGCTTTCTTT. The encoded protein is CSVADKLNTEAFF.

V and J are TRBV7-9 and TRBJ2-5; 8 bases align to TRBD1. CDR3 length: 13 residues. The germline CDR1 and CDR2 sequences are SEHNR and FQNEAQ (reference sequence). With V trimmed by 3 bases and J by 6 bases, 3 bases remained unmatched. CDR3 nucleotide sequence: TGTGCCAGCAGCTTGGACAGGGAGAAGACCCAGTACTTC. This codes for CASSLDREKTQYF.

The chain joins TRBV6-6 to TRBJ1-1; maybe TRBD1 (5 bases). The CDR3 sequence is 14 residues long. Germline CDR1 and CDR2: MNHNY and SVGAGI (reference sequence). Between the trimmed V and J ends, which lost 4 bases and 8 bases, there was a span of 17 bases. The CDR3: CASSFAGGTVEAFF. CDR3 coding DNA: TGTGCCAGCAGTTTTGCCGGGGGGACGGTGGAAGCTTTCTTT.